Sequencing of this TCR beta chain was carried out in a study of OX40 agonist ivuxolimab in advanced cancers. Turning to the study itself: Patients assigned to dose escalation were diagnosed with hepatocellular carcinoma, melanoma, renal cell or head and neck cancer.

The ends lost 6 bases at V and 0 bases at J; junction bases unmatched: 4. The length of the CDR3 is 15 residues. From germline, CDR1 is SNHLY and CDR2 FYNNEI. The repertoire was sequenced with immunoSEQ multiplex PCR; TCRdb's copy has only in-frame clones and lacks some. The sample lists about 35,000 clones; more than 85% were seen once. The source of this sequence is an adult with an advanced solid tumor such as melanoma, head and neck, liver or kidney cancer. The chain has TRBV2 and TRBJ1-3; 8 bases map to TRBD1. The sample consisted of CD4+ or CD8+ T cells sorted from blood, taken in a trial of the OX40 agonist ivuxolimab. Here the CDR3 DNA reads TGTGCCAGCAGAGGACAGGGTTCCTCTGGAAACACCATATATTTT. Amino acid sequence: CASRGQGSSGNTIYF.